A selection of T cell receptor beta chains follows, all from one sample in a study of blood T cell repertoires in COVID-19. The repertoire was sequenced with immunoSEQ multiplex PCR; TCRdb's copy has only in-frame clones and lacks some. The sample has 88,000 or so clones, roughly 77% seen once. The sequenced material came from peripheral blood. Receptors were obtained from a human donor in a cohort sampled during active COVID-19. The CDR3 runs from the conserved cysteine through the conserved F or W. A D gene is named only where the DNA matches it firmly. Expanded clones get a size class; other rows say once, few or many, or leave the size out.

CDR3	DNA	D	V	J	size
CASSQGTGTNTIYF	TGCGCCAGCAGCCAAGGGACAGGGACGAACACCATATATTTT	TRBD1	TRBV4-1	TRBJ1-3	once
CASSLSVEQYF	TGTGCCAGCAGTTTATCGGTCGAGCAGTACTTC	NA	TRBV28	TRBJ2-7	NA
CASSYLPGSMDGYTF	TGTGCCAGCAGTTACCTTCCCGGGTCGATGGATGGCTACACCTTC	NA	TRBV6-2/TRBV6-3	TRBJ1-2	NA
CASSQDAGQPQHF	TGCGCCAGCAGCCAAGATGCGGGCCAGCCCCAGCATTTT	NA	TRBV4-3	TRBJ1-5	NA
CASSFGLAGTEQYF	TGTGCCAGCAGTTTTGGACTAGCGGGGACTGAGCAGTACTTC	TRBD2	TRBV28	TRBJ2-7	few
CASSPPGLAGGSSYEQYF	TGTGCCAGCAGCCCCCCAGGACTAGCGGGAGGGTCCTCCTACGAGCAGTACTTC	TRBD2	TRBV11-2	TRBJ2-7	NA
CASSLKTSGRNEQYF	TGTGCCAGCAGCCTAAAGACTAGCGGGAGGAACGAGCAGTACTTC	TRBD2	TRBV5-4	TRBJ2-7	once
CASSQDWDSVGTQYF	TGTGCCAGCAGCCAAGATTGGGATAGCGTAGGGACCCAGTACTTC	NA	TRBV3-1/TRBV3-2	TRBJ2-5	few
CASSVVGTSGYQETQYF	TGTGCCAGCAGCGTAGTAGGGACTAGCGGGTACCAAGAGACCCAGTACTTC	TRBD2	TRBV9	TRBJ2-5	NA
CASSERAGGPWDTDTQYF	TGTGCCAGCAGCGAAAGGGCGGGAGGGCCATGGGACACAGATACGCAGTATTTT	TRBD2	TRBV9	TRBJ2-3	NA
CASSQGQGALRNIQYF	TGCGCCAGCAGCCAAGGACAGGGGGCCCTACGAAACATTCAGTACTTC	TRBD1	TRBV4-3	TRBJ2-4	NA
CASSSIGALNTEAFF	TGCGCCAGCAGCTCCATAGGGGCCCTGAACACTGAAGCTTTCTTT	NA	TRBV5-1	TRBJ1-1	few
CASSQEGGRRTYEQYF	TGTGCCAGCAGCCAAGAGGGGGGGCGCAGAACCTACGAGCAGTACTTC	NA	TRBV3-1/TRBV3-2	TRBJ2-7	NA
CASSLTVNTEAFF	TGTGCCAGCAGCTTGACAGTTAACACTGAAGCTTTCTTT	NA	TRBV7-9	TRBJ1-1	NA
CASTIDRGGGWDTEAFF	TGTGCCAGCACCATCGACAGGGGAGGAGGGTGGGACACTGAAGCTTTCTTT	TRBD1	TRBV5-6	TRBJ1-1	NA
CASSLTEGRGLATTYEQYF	TGCGCCAGCAGCTTGACCGAAGGACGAGGACTAGCGACGACCTACGAGCAGTACTTC	TRBD2	TRBV5-1	TRBJ2-7	NA
CASSEPRAASGRAGYEQYF	TGCGCCAGCAGTGAGCCACGGGCCGCTAGCGGGAGGGCCGGTTACGAGCAGTACTTC	TRBD2	TRBV10-1	TRBJ2-7	NA
CASSVQGARFGNTIYF	TGTGCCAGCAGTGTACAGGGGGCTAGGTTTGGAAACACCATATATTTT	TRBD1	TRBV2	TRBJ1-3	NA
CASSPEGDSNQPQHF	TGTGCCAGCTCCCCCGAGGGGGACAGTAATCAGCCCCAGCATTTT	TRBD1	TRBV18	TRBJ1-5	NA
CASSSETGTSAQYF	TGCGCCAGCAGCTCAGAAACCGGGACTAGCGCCCAGTACTTC	TRBD2	TRBV5-1	TRBJ2-5	NA
CATRREVDTIYF	TGTGCAACGCGGCGGGAGGTGGACACCATATATTTT	NA	TRBV18	TRBJ1-3	NA
CASSFGPGQGSTEAFF	TGTGCCAGCAGTTTCGGGCCGGGACAGGGTAGCACTGAAGCTTTCTTT	TRBD1	TRBV6-6	TRBJ1-1	few